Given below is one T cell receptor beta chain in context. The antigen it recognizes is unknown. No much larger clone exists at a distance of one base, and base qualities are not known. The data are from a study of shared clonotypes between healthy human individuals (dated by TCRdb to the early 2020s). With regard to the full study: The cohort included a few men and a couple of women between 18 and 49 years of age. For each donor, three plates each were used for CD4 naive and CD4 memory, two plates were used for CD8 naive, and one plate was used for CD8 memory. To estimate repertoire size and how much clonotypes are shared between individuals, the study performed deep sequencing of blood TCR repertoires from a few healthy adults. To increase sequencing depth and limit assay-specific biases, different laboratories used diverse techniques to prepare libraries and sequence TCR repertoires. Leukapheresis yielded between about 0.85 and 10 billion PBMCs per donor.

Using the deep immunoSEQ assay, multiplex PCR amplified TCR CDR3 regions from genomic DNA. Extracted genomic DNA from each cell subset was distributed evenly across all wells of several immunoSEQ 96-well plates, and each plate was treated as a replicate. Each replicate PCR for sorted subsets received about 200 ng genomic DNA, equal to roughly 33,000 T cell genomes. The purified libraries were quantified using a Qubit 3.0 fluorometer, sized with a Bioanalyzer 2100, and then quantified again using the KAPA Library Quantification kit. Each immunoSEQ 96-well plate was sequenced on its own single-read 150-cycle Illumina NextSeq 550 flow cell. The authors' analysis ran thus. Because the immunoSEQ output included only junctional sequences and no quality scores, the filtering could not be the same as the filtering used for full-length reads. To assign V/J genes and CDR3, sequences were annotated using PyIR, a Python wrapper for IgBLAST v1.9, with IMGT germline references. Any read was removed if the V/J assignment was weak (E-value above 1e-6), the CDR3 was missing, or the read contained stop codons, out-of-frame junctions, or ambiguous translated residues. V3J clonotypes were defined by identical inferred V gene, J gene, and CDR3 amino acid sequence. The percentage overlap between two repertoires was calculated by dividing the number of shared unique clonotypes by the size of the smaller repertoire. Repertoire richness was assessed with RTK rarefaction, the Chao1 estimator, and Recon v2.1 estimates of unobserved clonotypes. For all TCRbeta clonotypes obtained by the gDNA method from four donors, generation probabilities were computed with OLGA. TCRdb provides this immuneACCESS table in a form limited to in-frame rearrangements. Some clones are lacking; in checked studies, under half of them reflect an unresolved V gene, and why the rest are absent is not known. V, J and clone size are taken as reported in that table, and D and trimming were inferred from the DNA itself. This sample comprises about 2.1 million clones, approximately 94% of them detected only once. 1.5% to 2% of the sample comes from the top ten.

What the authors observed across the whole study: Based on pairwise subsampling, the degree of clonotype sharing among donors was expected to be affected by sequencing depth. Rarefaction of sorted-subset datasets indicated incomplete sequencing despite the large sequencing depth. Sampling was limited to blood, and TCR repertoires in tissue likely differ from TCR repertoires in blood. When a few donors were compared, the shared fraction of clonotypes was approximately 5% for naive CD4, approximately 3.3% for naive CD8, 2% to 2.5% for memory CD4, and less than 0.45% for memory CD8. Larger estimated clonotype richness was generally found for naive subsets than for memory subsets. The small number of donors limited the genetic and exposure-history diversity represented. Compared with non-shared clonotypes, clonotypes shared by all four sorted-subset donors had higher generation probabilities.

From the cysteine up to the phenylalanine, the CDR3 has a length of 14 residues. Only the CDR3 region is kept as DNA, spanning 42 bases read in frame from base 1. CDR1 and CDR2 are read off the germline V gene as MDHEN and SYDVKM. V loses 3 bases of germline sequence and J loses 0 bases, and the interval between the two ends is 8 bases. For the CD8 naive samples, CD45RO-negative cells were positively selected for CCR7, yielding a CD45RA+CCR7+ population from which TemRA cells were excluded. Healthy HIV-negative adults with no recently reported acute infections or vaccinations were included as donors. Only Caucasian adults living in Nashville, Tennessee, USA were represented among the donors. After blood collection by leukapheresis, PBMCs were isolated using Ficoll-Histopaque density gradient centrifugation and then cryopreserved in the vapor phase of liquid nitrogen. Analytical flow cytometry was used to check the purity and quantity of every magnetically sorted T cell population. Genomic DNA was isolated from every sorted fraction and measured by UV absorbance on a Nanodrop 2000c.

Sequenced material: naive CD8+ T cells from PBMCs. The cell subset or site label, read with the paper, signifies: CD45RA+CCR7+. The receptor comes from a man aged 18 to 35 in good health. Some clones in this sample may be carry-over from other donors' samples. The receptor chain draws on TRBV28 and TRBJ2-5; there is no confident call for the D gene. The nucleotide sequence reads TGTGCCAGCAGTTTGGTAAGGTACCAAGAGACCCAGTACTTC. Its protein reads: CASSLVRYQETQYF. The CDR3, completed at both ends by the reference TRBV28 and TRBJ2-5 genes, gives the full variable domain DVKVTQSSRYLVKRTGEKVFLECVQDMDHENMFWYRQDPGLGLRLIYFSYDVKMKEKGDIPEGYSVSREKKERFSLILESASTNQTSMYLCASSLVRYQETQYFGPGTRLLVL.